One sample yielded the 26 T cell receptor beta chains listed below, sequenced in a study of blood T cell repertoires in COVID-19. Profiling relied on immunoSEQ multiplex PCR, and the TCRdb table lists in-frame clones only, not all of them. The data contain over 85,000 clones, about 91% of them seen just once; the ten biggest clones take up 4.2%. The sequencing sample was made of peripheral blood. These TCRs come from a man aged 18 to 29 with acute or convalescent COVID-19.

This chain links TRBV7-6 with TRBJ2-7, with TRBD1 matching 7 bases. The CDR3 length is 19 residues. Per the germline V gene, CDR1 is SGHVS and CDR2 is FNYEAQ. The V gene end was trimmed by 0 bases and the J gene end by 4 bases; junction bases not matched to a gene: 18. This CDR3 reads CASSLAPPYGTATFYEQYF. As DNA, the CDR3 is TGTGCCAGCAGCTTAGCTCCCCCTTATGGGACAGCCACTTTTTACGAGCAGTACTTC.

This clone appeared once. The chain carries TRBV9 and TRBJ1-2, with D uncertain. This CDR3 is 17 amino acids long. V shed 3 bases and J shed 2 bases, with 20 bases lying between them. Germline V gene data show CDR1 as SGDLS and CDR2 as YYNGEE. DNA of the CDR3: TGTGCCAGCAGCGACAGTCCCGATGGCCCCAAAAACTATGGCTACACCTTC. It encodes CASSDSPDGPKNYGYTF.

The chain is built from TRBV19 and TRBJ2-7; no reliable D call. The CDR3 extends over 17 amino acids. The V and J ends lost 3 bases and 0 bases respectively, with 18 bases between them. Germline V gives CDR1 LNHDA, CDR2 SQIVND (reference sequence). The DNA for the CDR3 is TGTGCCAGTAGTATCGCGTGGGCAACCGGTACCTCCTACGAGCAGTACTTC. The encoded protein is CASSIAWATGTSYEQYF. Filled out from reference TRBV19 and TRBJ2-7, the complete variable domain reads DGGITQSPKYLFRKEGQNVTLSCEQNLNHDAMYWYRQDPGQGLRLIYYSQIVNDFQKGDIAEGYSVSREKKESFPLTVTSAQKNPTAFYLCASSIAWATGTSYEQYFGPGTRLTVT.

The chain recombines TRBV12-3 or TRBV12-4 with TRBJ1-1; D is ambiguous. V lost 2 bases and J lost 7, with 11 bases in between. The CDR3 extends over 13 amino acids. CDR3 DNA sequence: TGTGCCAGCAGTTTATCTATCCAGGTTGAAGCTTTCTTT. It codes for CASSLSIQVEAFF.

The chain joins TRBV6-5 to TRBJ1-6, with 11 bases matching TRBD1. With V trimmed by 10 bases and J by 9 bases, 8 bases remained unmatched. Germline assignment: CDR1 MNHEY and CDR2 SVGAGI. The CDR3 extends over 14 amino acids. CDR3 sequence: CAIHRDRGISPLHF. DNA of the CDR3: TGTGCCATTCACCGGGACAGGGGGATTTCACCCCTCCACTTT.

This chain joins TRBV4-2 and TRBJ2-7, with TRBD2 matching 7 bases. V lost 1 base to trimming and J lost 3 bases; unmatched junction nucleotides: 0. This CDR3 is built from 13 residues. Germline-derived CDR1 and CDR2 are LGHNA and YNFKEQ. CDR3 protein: CASSQGTSYEQYF. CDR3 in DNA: TGTGCCAGCAGCCAAGGGACTAGCTACGAGCAGTACTTC.

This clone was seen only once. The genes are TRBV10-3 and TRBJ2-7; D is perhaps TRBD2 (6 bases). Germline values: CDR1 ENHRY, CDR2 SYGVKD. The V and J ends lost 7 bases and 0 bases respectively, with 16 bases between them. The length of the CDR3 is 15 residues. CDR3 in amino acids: CAIMDRRDVSYEQYF. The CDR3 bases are TGTGCCATCATGGATAGGCGGGATGTCTCCTACGAGCAGTACTTC.

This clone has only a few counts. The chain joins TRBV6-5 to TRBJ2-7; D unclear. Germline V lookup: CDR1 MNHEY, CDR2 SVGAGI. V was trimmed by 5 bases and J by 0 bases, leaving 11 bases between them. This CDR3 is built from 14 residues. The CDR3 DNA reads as TGTGCCAGCAGTCACACAAGGAGCTCCTACGAGCAGTACTTC. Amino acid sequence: CASSHTRSSYEQYF.

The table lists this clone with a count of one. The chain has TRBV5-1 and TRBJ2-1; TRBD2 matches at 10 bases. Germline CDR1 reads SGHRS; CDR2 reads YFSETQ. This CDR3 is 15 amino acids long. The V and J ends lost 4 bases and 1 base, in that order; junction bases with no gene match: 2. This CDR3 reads CASSLLAGSYNEQFF. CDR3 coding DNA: TGCGCCAGCAGCCTACTAGCGGGATCCTACAATGAGCAGTTCTTC.

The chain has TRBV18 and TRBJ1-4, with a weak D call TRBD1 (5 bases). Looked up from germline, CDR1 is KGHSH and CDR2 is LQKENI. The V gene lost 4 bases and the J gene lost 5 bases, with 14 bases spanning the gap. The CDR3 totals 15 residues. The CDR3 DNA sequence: TGTGCCAGCTCACGCCGGGTGGACATAAATGAAAAACTGTTTTTT. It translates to CASSRRVDINEKLFF.

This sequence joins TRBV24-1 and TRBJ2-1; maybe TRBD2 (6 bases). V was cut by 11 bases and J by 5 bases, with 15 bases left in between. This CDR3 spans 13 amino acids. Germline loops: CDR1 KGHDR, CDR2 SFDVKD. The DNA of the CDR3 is TGTGCCAGCTCAGCGCCGGGGGACAATGAGCAGTTCTTC. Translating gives CASSAPGDNEQFF.

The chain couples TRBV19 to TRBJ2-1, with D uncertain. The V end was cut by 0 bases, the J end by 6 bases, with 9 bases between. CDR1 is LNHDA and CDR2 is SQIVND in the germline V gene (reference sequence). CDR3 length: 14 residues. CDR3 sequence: CASSIDTAPNEQFF. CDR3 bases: TGTGCCAGTAGTATAGATACAGCACCCAATGAGCAGTTCTTC.

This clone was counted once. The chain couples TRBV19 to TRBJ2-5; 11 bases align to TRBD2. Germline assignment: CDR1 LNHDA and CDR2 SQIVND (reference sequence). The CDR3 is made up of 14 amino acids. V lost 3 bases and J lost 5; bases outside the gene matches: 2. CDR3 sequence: CASSIIAGGETQYF. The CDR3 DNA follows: TGTGCCAGTAGTATCATAGCGGGAGGGGAGACCCAGTACTTC.

The CDR3 nucleotides read TGTGCCAGCAGCCTAGCGGGGGGGCAACGGGAGACCCAGTACTTC. This encodes CASSLAGGQRETQYF. This chain joins TRBV5-5 and TRBJ2-5, with TRBD2 matching 12 bases. The germline gives CDR1 SGHKS, CDR2 YYEKEE (reference sequence). The V gene end was trimmed by 4 bases and the J gene end by 5 bases; junction bases not matched to a gene: 6. The CDR3 totals 15 residues.

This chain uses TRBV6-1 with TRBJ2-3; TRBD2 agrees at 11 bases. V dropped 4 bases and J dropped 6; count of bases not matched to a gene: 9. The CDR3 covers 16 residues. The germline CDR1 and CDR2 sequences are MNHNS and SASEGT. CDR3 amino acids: CASSVTSGSYLDTQYF. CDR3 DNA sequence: TGTGCCAGCAGTGTCACTAGCGGGAGTTATTTGGATACGCAGTATTTT.

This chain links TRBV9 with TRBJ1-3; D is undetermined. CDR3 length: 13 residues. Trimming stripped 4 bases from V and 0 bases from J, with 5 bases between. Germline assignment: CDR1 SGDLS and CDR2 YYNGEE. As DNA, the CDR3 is TGTGCCAGCAGCCCTCCCTCTGGAAACACCATATATTTT. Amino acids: CASSPPSGNTIYF.

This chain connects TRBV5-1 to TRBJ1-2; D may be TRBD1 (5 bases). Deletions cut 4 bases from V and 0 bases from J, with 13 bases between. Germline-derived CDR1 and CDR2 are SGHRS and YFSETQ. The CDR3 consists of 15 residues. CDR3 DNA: TGCGCCAGCAGCGTGGACACCTTTTCTAACTATGGCTACACCTTC. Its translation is CASSVDTFSNYGYTF. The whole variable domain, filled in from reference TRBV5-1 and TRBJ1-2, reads KAGVTQTPRYLIKTRGQQVTLSCSPISGHRSVSWYQQTPGQGLQFLFEYFSETQRNKGNFPGRFSGRQFSNSRSEMNVSTLELGDSALYLCASSVDTFSNYGYTFGSGTRLTVV.

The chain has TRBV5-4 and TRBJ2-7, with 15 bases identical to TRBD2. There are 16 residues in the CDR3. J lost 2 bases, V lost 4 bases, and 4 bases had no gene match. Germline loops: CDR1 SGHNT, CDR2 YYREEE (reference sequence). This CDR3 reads CASSRGLAGGTYEQYF. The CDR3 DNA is TGTGCCAGCAGCAGGGGACTAGCGGGAGGTACCTACGAGCAGTACTTC.

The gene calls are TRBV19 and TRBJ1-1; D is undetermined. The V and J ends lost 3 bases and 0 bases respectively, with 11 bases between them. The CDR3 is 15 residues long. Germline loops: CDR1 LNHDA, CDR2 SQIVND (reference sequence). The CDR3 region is CASSIDWRLNTEAFF. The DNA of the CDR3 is TGTGCCAGTAGTATTGATTGGAGATTGAACACTGAAGCTTTCTTT.

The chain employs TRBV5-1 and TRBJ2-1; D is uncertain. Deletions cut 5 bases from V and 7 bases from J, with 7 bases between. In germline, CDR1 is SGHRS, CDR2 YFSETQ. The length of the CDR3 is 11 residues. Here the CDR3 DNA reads TGCGCCAGCAGGTACGGGAATGAGCAGTTCTTC. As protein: CASRYGNEQFF.

The CDR3: CASSFFTDQPQHF. CDR3 nucleotides: TGTGCCAGCAGCTTTTTTACGGATCAGCCCCAGCATTTT. The chain employs TRBV7-8 and TRBJ1-5, with D uncertain. The CDR3 totals 13 residues. Looked up from germline, CDR1 is SGHVS and CDR2 is FQNEAQ. Deletions cut 3 bases from V and 5 bases from J, with 8 bases between.

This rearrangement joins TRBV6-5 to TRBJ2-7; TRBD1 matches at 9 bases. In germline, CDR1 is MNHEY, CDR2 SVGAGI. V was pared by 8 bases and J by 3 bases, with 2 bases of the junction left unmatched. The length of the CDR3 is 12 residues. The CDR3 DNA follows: TGTGCCAGCCAGGACAGGGGCTACGAGCAGTACTTC. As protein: CASQDRGYEQYF.

CDR3 region: CASSRTANTEAFF. DNA of the CDR3: TGTGCCAGCAGTAGGACAGCGAACACTGAAGCTTTCTTT. The chain couples TRBV6-4 to TRBJ1-1, with a tentative D call TRBD1 (6 bases). V dropped 5 bases and J dropped 1 base, with 8 bases sitting between them. The germline V gene has CDR1 MRHNA and CDR2 SNTAGT. The CDR3 spans 13 residues.

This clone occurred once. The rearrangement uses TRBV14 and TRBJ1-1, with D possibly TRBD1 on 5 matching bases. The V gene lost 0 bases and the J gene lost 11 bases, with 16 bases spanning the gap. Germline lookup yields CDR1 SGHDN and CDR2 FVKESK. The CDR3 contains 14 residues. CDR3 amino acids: CASSQDPGGVQAFF. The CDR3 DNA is TGTGCCAGCAGCCAAGATCCCGGAGGGGTTCAGGCTTTCTTT. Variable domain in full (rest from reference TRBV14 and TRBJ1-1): EAGVTQFPSHSVIEKGQTVTLRCDPISGHDNLYWYRRVMGKEIKFLLHFVKESKQDESGMPNNRFLAERTGGTYSTLKVQPAELEDSGVYFCASSQDPGGVQAFFGQGTRLTVV.

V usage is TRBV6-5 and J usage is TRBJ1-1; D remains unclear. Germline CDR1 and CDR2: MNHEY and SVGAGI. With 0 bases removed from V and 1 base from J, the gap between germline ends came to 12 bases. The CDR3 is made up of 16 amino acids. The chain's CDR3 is CASSYSGAGRNTEAFF. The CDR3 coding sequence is TGTGCCAGCAGTTACTCCGGCGCGGGTCGGAACACTGAAGCTTTCTTT.

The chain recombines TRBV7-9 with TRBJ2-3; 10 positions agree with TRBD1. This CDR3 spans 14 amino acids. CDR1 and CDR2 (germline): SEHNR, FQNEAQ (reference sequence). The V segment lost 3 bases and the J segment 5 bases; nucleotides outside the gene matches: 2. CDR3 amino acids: CASSFDRGQDTQYF. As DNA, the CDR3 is TGTGCCAGCAGCTTCGACAGGGGGCAAGATACGCAGTATTTT.